The next 23 T cell receptor beta chains were all read from a single sample in a study of T cell responses to AZD1222 COVID-19 vaccine. Here immunoSEQ multiplex PCR was the method, and the copy in TCRdb shows in-frame clones only, minus some. The sample includes under 200,000 clones, roughly 92% seen only once; the top ten take less than 4.5%. The specimen was peripheral blood, collected 28 days after the second dose of the MenACWY control vaccine. Receptors originate from an adult who received the MenACWY meningococcal vaccine as a control.

This clone has a handful of counts. The chain couples TRBV12-3 or TRBV12-4 to TRBJ2-3; possibly TRBD2 for D (6 bases). V lost 3 bases and J lost 6, with 10 bases in between. The CDR3 has 13 amino acids. CDR3 in DNA: TGTGCCAGCAGTTTTGTAGCGGTTGATACGCAGTATTTT. Translating gives CASSFVAVDTQYF.

This sequence joins TRBV6-2 or TRBV6-3 and TRBJ2-1; 15 bases are a match to TRBD2. Per the germline V gene, CDR1 is MNHEY and CDR2 is SVGEGT. The V and J ends lost 4 bases and 0 bases, in that order; junction bases with no gene match: 7. The CDR3 sequence is 19 residues long. CDR3 sequence: CASSSHGTSGRSSYNEQFF. The CDR3 DNA reads as TGTGCCAGCAGTTCTCATGGGACTAGCGGGAGGAGCTCCTACAATGAGCAGTTCTTC.

The V gene is TRBV9, the J gene TRBJ2-5; unclear D gene. This CDR3 spans 15 amino acids. Germline-derived CDR1 and CDR2 are SGDLS and YYNGEE. V was clipped by 6 bases and J by 5 bases, with 20 bases between them. CDR3 residues: CASTPSGWGDETQYF. The CDR3 nucleotides read TGTGCCAGCACCCCGTCGGGTTGGGGTGACGAGACCCAGTACTTC.

The rearrangement joins TRBV3-1 (or the pseudogene TRBV3-2) to TRBJ1-6; D not resolved. Germline V gene sequence: CDR1 LGHDT, CDR2 YNNKEL (reference sequence). Trimming left V 4 bases short and J 13 bases short, with 17 bases between. The CDR3 sequence is 14 residues long. The CDR3 here is CASSLSGPPAPLHF. The CDR3 bases are TGTGCCAGCAGCCTCTCCGGGCCTCCGGCGCCCCTCCACTTT.

This chain uses TRBV3-1 (or the pseudogene TRBV3-2) with TRBJ1-2; tentatively, D is TRBD1 (6 bases). Germline CDR1 is LGHDT and CDR2 is YNNKEL (reference sequence). CDR3 length: 16 amino acids. V was clipped by 2 bases and J by 4 bases, with 17 bases between them. Here the CDR3 reads CASSQHGTTAPYGYTF. In nucleotides, the CDR3 is TGTGCCAGCAGCCAACATGGGACAACCGCTCCCTATGGCTACACCTTC.

The chain has TRBV11-3 and TRBJ2-1; TRBD1 matches at 11 bases. CDR1 SGHNT and CDR2 YENEEA come from the germline V gene. V lost 5 bases and J lost 0; bases outside the gene matches: 9. The CDR3 totals 18 residues. This CDR3 reads CASSVPGQGGVSYNEQFF. The CDR3 DNA reads TGTGCCAGCAGCGTACCGGGACAGGGGGGGGTCTCCTACAATGAGCAGTTCTTC.

Concerning this clone itself: Its ends do not fully match the called genes, so a read error is possible. V gene TRBV19 combines with J gene TRBJ1-2; perhaps TRBD1 as D (5 bases). The germline V gene encodes CDR1 LNHDA and CDR2 SQIVND (reference sequence). CDR3 length: 12 amino acids. CDR3 in DNA: TGTGCCAGTAGCCCTGCCCAGGGACCAGCGGACTTC. Its protein product is CASSPAQGPADF.

The rearrangement joins TRBV9 to TRBJ1-2; D gene unclear. The ends were cut back, 3 bases at V and 2 bases at J, with 14 bases in the middle. The CDR3 contains 15 residues. In germline, CDR1 is SGDLS, CDR2 YYNGEE. CDR3 DNA sequence: TGTGCCAGCAGCGAGAGCGGCAGGACGAACTATGGCTACACCTTC. Translating gives CASSESGRTNYGYTF.

The V gene is TRBV11-2, the J gene TRBJ1-2; D not resolved. V lost 6 bases and J 3 bases, leaving 14 bases between the germline ends. Germline V lookup: CDR1 SGHAT, CDR2 FQNNGV. The CDR3 spans 14 residues. The CDR3, as DNA: TGTGCCAGCAGTAGGAATCCATCTGACTATGGCTACACCTTC. It yields the protein CASSRNPSDYGYTF.

This chain connects TRBV5-8 to TRBJ1-5, with unresolved D. CDR1 is SGHTS and CDR2 is YDEGEE in the germline V gene. The germline V and J ends were trimmed by 4 bases and 7 bases, with 6 bases remaining between them. The CDR3 contains 11 residues. The CDR3 here is CASSTAQPQHF. CDR3 nucleotides: TGTGCCAGCAGCACGGCCCAGCCCCAGCATTTT.

This clone was recorded once. The J gene is TRBJ1-4, the V gene TRBV7-8, with D hard to call. V was shortened by 6 bases and J by 0 bases, with 8 bases between the two germline ends. Germline V gene sequence: CDR1 SGHVS, CDR2 FQNEAQ. The CDR3 length is 14 residues. CDR3: CASRMRATNEKLFF. CDR3 coding DNA: TGTGCCAGCAGGATGAGAGCAACTAATGAAAAACTGTTTTTT.

This clone has just one count. The rearrangement links TRBV25-1 to TRBJ2-6; D unclear. V was pared by 4 bases and J by 0 bases, with 7 bases between. This CDR3 has 15 residues. Germline CDR1 and CDR2: MGHDK and SYGVNS. CDR3 sequence: CASSGYASGANVLTF. The CDR3 coding sequence is TGTGCCAGCAGTGGATACGCCTCTGGGGCCAACGTCCTGACTTTC.

On this clone: This specimen includes other DNA sequences encoding the same CDR3. J is TRBJ1-2 and V is TRBV12-3 or TRBV12-4; D is uncertain. CDR3 length: 12 residues. With 1 base removed from V and 3 bases from J, the gap between germline ends came to 3 bases. Here the CDR3 DNA reads TGTGCCAGCAGTTTAGAAGACTATGGCTACACCTTC. Its protein is CASSLEDYGYTF.

This chain joins TRBV7-8 and TRBJ2-1; TRBD2 agrees at 12 bases. V trimming: 8 bases; J trimming: 8 bases; junction bases outside the gene matches: 13. The germline V gene encodes CDR1 SGHVS and CDR2 FQNEAQ. The CDR3 length is 16 residues. In nucleotides, the CDR3 is TGTGCCAGCGGCGGCAGGGTACTAGCGGGAGGCGATGAGCAGTTCTTC. This codes for CASGGRVLAGGDEQFF.

The chain couples TRBV7-8 to TRBJ2-7; D is uncertain. Trimming took 2 bases from V and 0 from J, leaving 8 bases between them. The CDR3 is 14 residues long. CDR1 SGHVS and CDR2 FQNEAQ come from the germline V gene. CDR3 sequence: CASSLSPDSYEQYF. The CDR3 bases are TGTGCCAGCAGCTTATCCCCCGACTCCTACGAGCAGTACTTC.

The chain links TRBV28 to TRBJ2-7, with D perhaps matching TRBD1 or TRBD2 (5 bases each). Trimming cost V 5 bases and J 1 base, with 18 bases left between them. The germline V gene encodes CDR1 MDHEN and CDR2 SYDVKM. CDR3 length equals 16 residues. CDR3 protein: CASSVPSQGESYEQYF. DNA of the CDR3: TGTGCCAGCAGTGTCCCATCCCAGGGAGAATCCTACGAGCAGTACTTC.

This clone occurred a few times. V is TRBV19 and J is TRBJ1-4; 9 nucleotides line up with TRBD1. This CDR3 comprises 14 residues. Germline assignment: CDR1 LNHDA and CDR2 SQIVND (reference sequence). With V trimmed by 9 bases and J by 5 bases, 7 bases remained unmatched. The CDR3: CASCPGQGNEKLFF. The CDR3 DNA sequence: TGTGCCAGCTGCCCGGGACAGGGAAATGAAAAACTGTTTTTT.

The J gene is TRBJ1-2, the V gene TRBV10-2, with D unresolved. The CDR3 extends over 13 amino acids. Trimming removed 3 bases at V and 5 bases at J, with 10 bases between. Germline-derived CDR1 and CDR2 are WSHSY and SAAADI. The CDR3 protein is CASSDGRPYGYTF. The CDR3 DNA is TGCGCCAGCAGTGACGGACGCCCGTATGGCTACACCTTC.

The rearrangement uses TRBV19 and TRBJ1-6; the match to TRBD1 covers 7 bases. The CDR3 covers 14 residues. Unmatched junction bases numbered 3, after V lost 3 bases and J lost 7 bases. CDR1 is LNHDA, CDR2 SQIVND, per germline (reference sequence). CDR3 amino acids: CASSMQGGNSPLHF. CDR3 nucleotides: TGTGCCAGTAGTATGCAGGGGGGCAATTCACCCCTCCACTTT.

The chain is built from TRBV18 and TRBJ1-6; 7 positions match TRBD1. J was trimmed by 6 bases and V by 5 bases; bases with no gene match: 7. CDR1 is KGHSH, CDR2 LQKENI, per germline. The CDR3 totals 15 residues. The CDR3 protein is CASSRDSLINSPLHF. As DNA, the CDR3 is TGTGCCAGCTCAAGGGACAGCCTAATTAATTCACCCCTCCACTTT. The variable domain in full, with the rest retrieved from reference TRBV18 and TRBJ1-6, is NAGVMQNPRHLVRRRGQEARLRCSPMKGHSHVYWYRQLPEEGLKFMVYLQKENIIDESGMPKERFSAEFPKEGPSILRIQQVVRGDSAAYFCASSRDSLINSPLHFGNGTRLTVT.

The chain couples TRBV5-1 to TRBJ1-6; 7 bases align to TRBD1. Germline V gene lookup returns CDR1 SGHRS and CDR2 YFSETQ. This CDR3 comprises 18 residues. V lost 3 bases to trimming and J lost 1 base; unmatched junction nucleotides: 10. Written as DNA, the CDR3 is TGCGCCAGCAGCTCGAGACAGGGCCCTTTATCCTATAATTCACCCCTCCACTTT. Translated: CASSSRQGPLSYNSPLHF.

A single count supports this clone. This sequence joins TRBV7-8 and TRBJ2-1; 9 nucleotides line up with TRBD2. The J segment lost 9 bases and the V segment lost 4 bases, leaving 16 bases of the junction unmatched. CDR3 size: 17 residues. CDR1 is SGHVS and CDR2 is FQNEAQ in the germline V gene. The CDR3 is CASSYRPGTSWAGEQFF. For the CDR3, the DNA is TGTGCCAGCAGCTATAGGCCCGGGACTAGCTGGGCGGGTGAGCAGTTCTTC.

This chain links TRBV5-1 with TRBJ2-6; possible D gene TRBD2, 5 bases. Per the germline V gene, CDR1 is SGHRS and CDR2 is YFSETQ. The CDR3 has 15 residues. The V and J ends lost 3 bases and 2 bases respectively, with 9 bases between them. DNA for the CDR3: TGCGCCAGCAGCTCTCAGACTACTGGGGCCAACGTCCTGACTTTC. This encodes CASSSQTTGANVLTF.